The 32 T cell receptor beta chains listed next were all sequenced from one sample in a study of T-cell reconstitution after alpha-beta-depleted transplantation in children. Unique molecular identifiers featured in how the TCRbeta library was prepared. TCRdb re-called the PCR reads with MiXCR, one entry per CDR3 protein. Of some 600,000 distinct CDR3 sequences in the sample, 10% to 15% were seen once. The starting material was PBMCs, mostly from graft donor cells, obtained 360 days after TCRalphabeta/CD19-depleted stem cell transplant. These receptor sequences come from a male patient aged 10 to 17 who had a stem cell transplant for acute myeloid leukemia, so the T cells may come from the graft donor.

V is TRBV10-3 and J is TRBJ1-1; the match to TRBD1 covers 7 bases. This CDR3 has 17 residues. The trim removed 2 bases at V and 1 base at J, leaving 10 bases unmatched. Germline V gene lookup returns CDR1 ENHRY and CDR2 SYGVKD. CDR3 residues: CAISEPRGSHSNTEAFF. The CDR3 DNA is TGTGCCATCAGTGAGCCCAGGGGGTCTCACTCGAACACTGAAGCTTTCTTT.

The sample holds many counts of this clonotype. The V call is TRBV29-1, the J call TRBJ2-1; 8 bases map to TRBD2. CDR1 and CDR2 from the germline V gene are SQVTM and ANQGSEA. The CDR3 length is 14 residues. J was trimmed by 9 bases and V by 6 bases; bases with no gene match: 13. For the CDR3, the DNA is TGCAGCGTGGGGACTAGAATCCTATGGGGTGAGCAGTTCTTC. Translation gives CSVGTRILWGEQFF.

The V and J genes are TRBV6-2 or TRBV6-3 and TRBJ2-1; 13 bases are shared with TRBD2. Trimming took 4 bases from V and 0 from J; bases not matched to a gene: 9. The length of the CDR3 is 19 residues. Germline V gene data show CDR1 as MNHEY and CDR2 as SVGEGT. CDR3 loop: CASSSRLAGGPSSYNEQFF. The CDR3 DNA reads TGTGCCAGCAGTTCCCGACTAGCGGGAGGCCCAAGCTCCTACAATGAGCAGTTCTTC.

The table lists this clonotype with many counts. The V gene is TRBV11-1, the J gene TRBJ2-1; 9 bases align to TRBD2. The CDR3 is made up of 16 amino acids. Germline CDR1 and CDR2: SGHAT and FQDESV (reference sequence). V lost 5 bases to trimming and J lost 5 bases; unmatched junction nucleotides: 10. The CDR3 reads CASSTFRREGDNEQFF. Here the CDR3 DNA reads TGTGCCAGCAGCACCTTTCGGCGGGAGGGTGACAATGAGCAGTTCTTC.

The chain uses TRBV7-8 and TRBJ2-1, with D possibly matching TRBD2 (5 bases). The germline CDR1 and CDR2 sequences are SGHVS and FQNEAQ. Trimming removed 4 bases from V and 4 bases from J, with 17 bases in between. The CDR3 extends over 16 amino acids. In DNA form, the CDR3 reads TGTGCCAGCAGCTCGTCTTCCCGGGAAATTTACAATGAGCAGTTCTTC. Translated: CASSSSSREIYNEQFF. The complete variable domain, with remaining parts taken from reference TRBV7-8 and TRBJ2-1, reads GAGVSQSPRYKVAKRGQDVALRCDPISGHVSLFWYQQALGQGPEFLTYFQNEAQLDKSGLPSDRFFAERPEGSVSTLKIQRTQQEDSAVYLCASSSSSREIYNEQFFGPGTRLTVL.

This clonotype was seen a handful of times. CDR3 sequence (DNA): TGTGCCAGCAGTGAAGCGCGAATGGCTGAGCAGTTCTTC. It is translated as CASSEARMAEQFF. The chain uses TRBV2 and TRBJ2-1; the D is unclear. Germline loops: CDR1 SNHLY, CDR2 FYNNEI. V gave up 0 bases and J gave up 9 bases, with 9 bases separating them. The CDR3 sequence is 13 residues long.

The sample holds a few counts of this clonotype. V gene TRBV20-1 combines with J gene TRBJ2-3; D ambiguous. The germline V gene has CDR1 DFQATT and CDR2 SNEGSKA (reference sequence). Trimming pared 3 bases from V and 4 bases from J, leaving 17 bases between. This CDR3 is 15 amino acids long. The CDR3, as DNA: TGCAGTGCTAGTGTCGGGCCCCCCCCACCAGATACGCAGTATTTT. Amino acid sequence: CSASVGPPPPDTQYF.

This clonotype was seen more than once but under ten times. The chain combines TRBV28 with TRBJ1-1; 7 bases match TRBD1. The V gene end was trimmed by 4 bases and the J gene end by 5 bases; junction bases not matched to a gene: 7. The CDR3 covers 14 residues. CDR1 is MDHEN, CDR2 SYDVKM, per germline. The CDR3: CASSSRQGRTEAFF. The CDR3 DNA is TGTGCCAGCAGTTCCCGACAGGGAAGGACTGAAGCTTTCTTT.

This chain links TRBV29-1 with TRBJ2-7; D tentatively reads TRBD1 or TRBD2 (7 bases each). V was clipped by 7 bases and J by 5 bases, with 21 bases between them. CDR1 and CDR2 (germline): SQVTM, ANQGSEA. The CDR3 loop spans 14 amino acids. The CDR3 loop is CSDGLDREGNEQYF. DNA for the CDR3: TGCAGCGACGGCCTAGACAGGGAGGGGAACGAGCAGTACTTC.

This rearrangement joins TRBV30 to TRBJ2-2; D unclear. The CDR3 sequence is 13 residues long. The V gene lost 5 bases and the J gene lost 4 bases, with 11 bases spanning the gap. Germline V lookup: CDR1 GTSNPN, CDR2 SVGIG (reference sequence). CDR3 in DNA: TGTGCCTGGCTTAGTCTGGGCACCGGGGAGCTGTTTTTT. It translates to CAWLSLGTGELFF.

The chain carries TRBV5-1 and TRBJ2-1; 9 bases fit TRBD2. CDR1 and CDR2 from the germline V gene are SGHRS and YFSETQ. The V and J ends lost 4 bases and 1 base, in that order; junction bases with no gene match: 12. The CDR3 spans 18 residues. The CDR3 nucleotides read TGCGCCAGCAGCCCACCCCGGACTAGCGAGCAATCCTACAATGAGCAGTTCTTC. Residues: CASSPPRTSEQSYNEQFF.

The rearrangement joins TRBV29-1 to TRBJ2-3, with D uncertain. The CDR3 has 14 amino acids. Trimming cost V 3 bases and J 0 bases, with 10 bases left between them. The V gene's germline CDR1 is SQVTM and CDR2 ANQGSEA. DNA for the CDR3: TGCAGCGTTGATCTCGCGTTTAGCACAGATACGCAGTATTTT. It translates to CSVDLAFSTDTQYF.

This clonotype has just one count. The chain uses TRBV7-2 and TRBJ2-7; 8 nucleotides line up with TRBD2. CDR3 size: 14 residues. Germline CDR1 SGHTA, CDR2 FQGNSA. The V segment lost 9 bases and the J segment 3 bases; nucleotides outside the gene matches: 10. The CDR3 DNA follows: TGTGCCAGAAGCCCAACGGCGGGAGGCTACGAGCAGTACTTC. It translates to CARSPTAGGYEQYF.

The chain links TRBV6-2 or TRBV6-3 to TRBJ2-7, with a possible D match to TRBD2 (6 bases). CDR1 is MNHEY and CDR2 is SVGEGT in the germline V gene. This CDR3 spans 14 amino acids. Between the trimmed V and J ends, which lost 6 bases and 3 bases, there was a span of 15 bases. CDR3 DNA sequence: TGTGCCAGCAGCCCCGCGGAAGCGGGCTACGAGCAGTACTTC. Encoded protein: CASSPAEAGYEQYF.

This clonotype was counted at least ten times. The chain recombines TRBV12-5 with TRBJ2-5; 7 positions match TRBD1. CDR1 and CDR2 from the germline V gene are LGHNT and FRNRAP. The CDR3 covers 14 residues. Trimming took 2 bases from V and 5 from J; bases not matched to a gene: 5. CDR3 amino acids: CASGLTGVSETQYF. The CDR3 coding sequence is TGTGCTAGTGGTTTGACAGGGGTTAGCGAGACCCAGTACTTC.

The chain carries TRBV28 and TRBJ2-5, with a tentative D call TRBD2 (6 bases). Trimming removed 7 bases at V and 5 bases at J, with 14 bases between. Germline lookup yields CDR1 MDHEN and CDR2 SYDVKM. The CDR3 consists of 13 residues. CDR3 bases: TGTGCCAGCATTAATCGGGGGAGGGAGACCCAGTACTTC. It yields the protein CASINRGRETQYF.

This chain links TRBV12-3 or TRBV12-4 with TRBJ2-3, with 8 nucleotides matching TRBD2. The V and J ends lost 0 bases and 2 bases, in that order; junction bases with no gene match: 13. The CDR3 spans 19 residues. CDR3 sequence reads: CASSLAVVDAGGSTDTQYF. CDR3 in DNA: TGTGCCAGCAGTTTAGCGGTGGTAGACGCGGGAGGTTCCACAGATACGCAGTATTTT.

The chain employs TRBV7-9 and TRBJ2-7; D uncertain. Germline CDR1 SEHNR, CDR2 FQNEAQ (reference sequence). The CDR3 covers 13 residues. Trimming cost V 6 bases and J 2 bases, with 11 bases left between them. CDR3 in amino acids: CASSSDSTYEQYF. The CDR3 bases are TGTGCCAGCAGTTCGGATAGCACCTACGAGCAGTACTTC.

This clonotype was counted at least ten times. The chain carries TRBV29-1 and TRBJ2-5; D not certain. The germline V gene encodes CDR1 SQVTM and CDR2 ANQGSEA. The CDR3 extends over 10 amino acids. V gave up 7 bases and J gave up 3 bases, with 6 bases separating them. The CDR3 sequence is CSDGEETQYF. CDR3 nucleotides: TGCAGCGACGGAGAAGAGACCCAGTACTTC.

In this sample, this clonotype turned up a few times. This chain links TRBV6-2 or TRBV6-3 with TRBJ2-7; TRBD2 aligns across 8 bases. Looked up from germline, CDR1 is MNHEY and CDR2 is SVGEGT. The ends lost 0 bases at V and 0 bases at J; junction bases unmatched: 4. The CDR3 sequence is 16 residues long. CDR3 in DNA: TGTGCCAGCAGTTACTCAGCGGGGGCCCCCTCCTACGAGCAGTACTTC. Translation: CASSYSAGAPSYEQYF.

This clonotype was found many times. The V and J genes are TRBV7-9 and TRBJ2-3, with 9 bases matching TRBD1. CDR1 and CDR2 (germline): SEHNR, FQNEAQ (reference sequence). The CDR3 sequence is 14 residues long. The V segment lost 3 bases and the J segment 4 bases; nucleotides outside the gene matches: 2. The CDR3 DNA reads as TGTGCCAGCAGCTTCACAGGGGGCGCAGATACGCAGTATTTT. Protein: CASSFTGGADTQYF. Together with reference TRBV7-9 and TRBJ2-3, the CDR3 gives the full variable domain: DTGVSQNPRHKITKRGQNVTFRCDPISEHNRLYWYRQTLGQGPEFLTYFQNEAQLEKSRLLSDRFSAERPKGSFSTLEIQRTEQGDSAMYLCASSFTGGADTQYFGPGTRLTVL.

The gene calls are TRBV5-5 and TRBJ2-7; 9 positions agree with TRBD1. V was pared by 1 base and J by 4 bases, with 6 bases of the junction left unmatched. Germline loops: CDR1 SGHKS, CDR2 YYEKEE (reference sequence). This CDR3 is 15 amino acids long. CDR3 sequence (DNA): TGTGCCAGCAGCTTGTCAGCGACAGGGGGTTACGAGCAGTACTTC. Its translation: CASSLSATGGYEQYF.

The chain joins TRBV5-5 to TRBJ2-7, with TRBD1 matching 9 bases. In germline, CDR1 is SGHKS, CDR2 YYEKEE (reference sequence). The CDR3 spans 13 residues. With 5 bases clipped from V and 2 bases from J, the junction kept 2 bases outside the gene matches. DNA for the CDR3: TGTGCCAGCAGTGGGACAGGGCCCTACGAGCAGTACTTC. As protein: CASSGTGPYEQYF.

The chain couples TRBV20-1 to TRBJ2-7, with 8 bases matching TRBD2. Per germline, CDR1 DFQATT and CDR2 SNEGSKA (reference sequence). V shed 3 bases and J 8 bases; nucleotides not matched to a gene: 9. This CDR3 region has 13 residues. The CDR3 loop reads CSARAGGLFQQYF. CDR3 nucleotide sequence: TGCAGTGCTAGGGCGGGAGGACTTTTCCAGCAGTACTTC.

This clonotype came up a few times. V usage is TRBV15 and J usage is TRBJ2-1, with 11 bases aligning to TRBD2. V gave up 1 base and J gave up 8 bases; unmatched junction bases: 7. The CDR3 has 16 amino acids. Germline V gene data show CDR1 as LNHNV and CDR2 as YYDKDF (reference sequence). CDR3 DNA sequence: TGTGCCACCAGCAGAGCGGAGACTAGCGGGATAGATGAGCAGTTCTTC. As protein: CATSRAETSGIDEQFF. Filled out from reference TRBV15 and TRBJ2-1, the complete variable domain reads DAMVIQNPRYQVTQFGKPVTLSCSQTLNHNVMYWYQQKSSQAPKLLFHYYDKDFNNEADTPDNFQSRRPNTSFCFLDIRSPGLGDTAMYLCATSRAETSGIDEQFFGPGTRLTVL.

V usage is TRBV5-1 and J usage is TRBJ2-7; maybe TRBD1 (6 bases). Between the trimmed V and J ends, which lost 5 bases and 5 bases, there was a span of 17 bases. CDR1 and CDR2 (germline): SGHRS, YFSETQ. The CDR3 runs to 14 residues. CDR3 coding DNA: TGCGCCAGCAGGGTCGAGGGGACAATCCACGAGCAGTACTTC. Its protein is CASRVEGTIHEQYF. The whole variable domain, remainder taken from reference TRBV5-1 and TRBJ2-7, is KAGVTQTPRYLIKTRGQQVTLSCSPISGHRSVSWYQQTPGQGLQFLFEYFSETQRNKGNFPGRFSGRQFSNSRSEMNVSTLELGDSALYLCASRVEGTIHEQYFGPGTRLTVT.

A few counts support this clonotype. The genes are TRBV6-2 or TRBV6-3 and TRBJ2-3; 11 nucleotides line up with TRBD2. CDR1 and CDR2 (germline): MNHEY, SVGEGT. The J segment lost 0 bases and the V segment lost 6 bases, leaving 17 bases of the junction unmatched. CDR3 size: 20 residues. This CDR3 is CASRRLAGNRQRSSTDTQYF. The CDR3 DNA follows: TGTGCCAGCAGAAGACTAGCGGGAAACCGACAAAGATCTAGCACAGATACGCAGTATTTT.

This clonotype was seen a handful of times. The V and J genes are TRBV27 and TRBJ2-3; 10 bases are a match to TRBD2. Looked up from germline, CDR1 is MNHEY and CDR2 is SMNVEV (reference sequence). The CDR3 contains 15 residues. Germline trimming cut 5 bases from V and 4 bases from J; bases unmatched to any gene: 6. The CDR3 DNA reads TGTGCCAGCAGTCCTATCGGGACTAGCGCAGATACGCAGTATTTT. It encodes CASSPIGTSADTQYF.

This clonotype was observed a handful of times. One junction end does not reproduce the germline sequence, and a read error may be involved. The rearrangement joins TRBV29-1 to TRBJ1-1, with a possible D match to TRBD1 (5 bases). The CDR3 has 12 residues. Germline CDR1 SQVTM, CDR2 ANQGSEA. The DNA of the CDR3 is TGCAGCGTAGCGGGACTCCCTCCCCAAGCTCTCTTT. This translates into CSVAGLPPQALF. Full variable domain (rest looked up from reference TRBV29-1 and TRBJ1-1): SAVISQKPSRDICQRGTSLTIQCQVDSQVTMMFWYRQQPGQSLTLIATANQGSEATYESGFVIDKFPISRPNLTFSTLTVSNMSPEDSSIYLCSVAGLPPQALFGQGTRLTVV.

The rearrangement joins TRBV29-1 to TRBJ2-1; maybe TRBD1 (6 bases). This CDR3 is built from 14 residues. Germline V gene data show CDR1 as SQVTM and CDR2 as ANQGSEA. Deletions cut 1 base from V and 5 bases from J, with 12 bases between. For the CDR3, the DNA is TGCAGCGTTGAAGCCCCGGACAGACACAATGAGCAGTTCTTC. As protein: CSVEAPDRHNEQFF.

The rearrangement joins TRBV5-5 to TRBJ2-2; D tentatively reads TRBD1 or TRBD2 (5 bases each). The CDR3 extends over 15 amino acids. Germline values: CDR1 SGHKS, CDR2 YYEKEE (reference sequence). V dropped 4 bases and J dropped 0 bases, with 10 bases sitting between them. CDR3 region: CASSQGPANTGELFF. As DNA, the CDR3 is TGTGCCAGCAGCCAGGGACCCGCGAACACCGGGGAGCTGTTTTTT.

J is TRBJ1-1 and V is TRBV6-1, with TRBD1 matching 9 bases. V shed 8 bases, J shed 5 bases, and the junction held 15 bases outside the gene matches. Germline CDR1 reads MNHNS; CDR2 reads SASEGT. This CDR3 contains 16 residues. CDR3 loop: CASRPDRGFRGTEAFF. The CDR3 DNA reads as TGTGCCAGCCGCCCGGACAGGGGATTTCGCGGGACTGAAGCTTTCTTT.